This T cell receptor beta chain was captured in a study of blood T cell repertoires in COVID-19 (dated by TCRdb to about 2020). For the wider study: Collaborator samples came from the United States, Italy and Spain and covered acute and convalescent phases of COVID-19. The prospective study material was composed of cDNA or gDNA derived from T cells, B-cell-depleted T cells, or PBMCs. Subjects who had been exposed to COVID-19, were actively infected with it, or had recovered from it provided the deeply sampled blood TCRbeta repertoires that made up the dataset. The repertoires were made available in a free public database intended to serve as a resource for research on the immune response to SARS-CoV-2. The samples were drawn from the first 160 participants of the ongoing ImmuneRACE study and from 1,254 subjects provided by 6 global collaborators. The sample metadata nearly always contained a de-identified subject ID, COVID-19 status, age in years and sex. Where available, HLA class I and class II types were obtained from metadata supplied by the sample provider rather than from assay-based typing. On the study overall, not on this receptor specifically: Clinical and demographic metadata were provided uncurated, with the amount varying by source and participant.

Remarks on this clone: Its antigen is currently not known. No per-base quality is available; no much larger clone lies one base away.

Each collaborating institution followed its own protocols to collect whole blood in K2EDTA tubes. For TCRbeta analysis, collaborators shipped samples in one of three forms: frozen whole blood, isolated PBMCs, or DNA extracted from either of those sample types. The CDR3, cysteine through phenylalanine, is 14 amino acids long. Only the CDR3 region is kept as DNA, spanning 42 bases read in frame from base 1. Reading the germline V gene gives CDR1 MNHEY and CDR2 SVGAGI. Trimming accounts for 10 bases at V and 2 bases at J, while the number of junction bases matched to no gene is 10. TCRbeta CDR3 regions were amplified from genomic DNA by means of the immunoSEQ Assay, a bias-controlled multiplex PCR. In the original analysis: The number of nucleated cells in each sample was estimated from the amplification of reference gene primers within the assay. Sequence reads were collapsed and filtered to measure the absolute abundance of every unique TCRbeta CDR3 rearrangement. For each sample, productive Simpson clonality was calculated by taking the square root of Simpson's diversity index across productive rearrangements. TCRdb carries this immuneACCESS record with in-frame sequences only. Its versions omit some clonotypes, under half of them owing to an unresolved V gene in the studies checked, with the rest unexplained. V and J calls and clone size are as listed in that table; D and trimming were resolved from the DNA. This sample is represented by roughly 380,000 clones; around 85% of them were singletons. The ten largest clones represent 3% to 4% of the sample.

The clonotype comes from a woman aged 18-35 years with acute or convalescent COVID-19. Sequenced input: peripheral blood. The chain is made from TRBV6-5 and TRBJ1-1; 7 middle bases align to TRBD1. The DNA sequence is given as TGTGCCACCGGAAGACAGGGTGACAACACTGAAGCTTTCTTT. Translated, this is CATGRQGDNTEAFF.